These T cell receptor beta chains were read from a single sample in a study of T-cell memory formation after mild COVID-19. TCRdb independently ran MiXCR on the 5' RACE reads; one entry per CDR3 protein. The data show under 650,000 distinct CDR3 sequences, about a sixth seen once. The sample taken for sequencing was PBMCs or a T cell subset sorted from them (not recorded which). The receptors were sampled from an adult woman who had mild COVID-19 (a few samples of this study predate the infection). Cell type and time point are not known. CDR3s include the opening cysteine and the closing phenylalanine or tryptophan. A D gene is named only where the DNA matches it firmly. Not all rows give a size; the values are once, few, many and, for expanded clones, a class.

clone_size	d_call	cdr3_length	j_call	v_call	cdr3_aa	cdr3_nt
few	.	17	TRBJ2-1	TRBV4-3	CASSQGWGQSSYNEQFF	TGCGCCAGCAGCCAAGGTTGGGGCCAGAGCTCCTACAATGAGCAGTTCTTC
.	TRBD1	13	TRBJ1-2	TRBV6-1	CASGDRALFGYTF	TGTGCCAGCGGTGACAGGGCGTTGTTTGGCTACACCTTC
few	.	17	TRBJ2-3	TRBV12-3/TRBV12-4	CASSPLRRATSTDTQYF	TGTGCCAGCAGCCCTTTAAGGCGGGCCACTAGCACAGATACGCAGTATTTT
few	TRBD1	16	TRBJ2-7	TRBV7-9	CASSPPTAGGPNEQYF	TGTGCCAGCAGCCCACCCACGGCAGGGGGCCCTAACGAGCAGTACTTC
.	TRBD1	15	TRBJ1-2	TRBV7-9	CATTTSTGTGNGYTF	TGTGCCACCACTACTAGTACCGGGACAGGGAATGGCTACACCTTC
.	TRBD1	15	TRBJ2-5	TRBV5-5	CASSFSGGYQETQYF	TGTGCCAGCAGCTTTTCAGGGGGTTACCAAGAGACCCAGTACTTC
.	TRBD1	14	TRBJ1-3	TRBV12-3/TRBV12-4	CASSSDRGVSTIYF	TGTGCCAGCAGCTCGGACAGGGGAGTGAGTACCATATATTTT
few	.	14	TRBJ1-2	TRBV12-3/TRBV12-4	CASKSQLGSYGYTF	TGTGCCAGCAAGTCACAGTTAGGATCTTATGGCTACACCTTC
.	.	19	TRBJ1-2	TRBV6-5	CASSWGMWSGVNVNYGYTF	TGTGCCAGCAGTTGGGGGATGTGGTCAGGGGTTAATGTCAACTATGGCTACACCTTC
.	.	14	TRBJ1-1	TRBV20-1	CSARGVREYTEAFF	TGCAGTGCCAGAGGTGTAAGGGAATACACTGAAGCTTTCTTT